This record covers a single T cell receptor (beta chain). The sample is drawn from a study of blood T cell repertoires in COVID-19. Whole-study context: Donors of Cohort 3 who recovered were those that had two negative PCRs, clearance, or symptom resolution.

The age range of participants was about 18 to 95 years, with residence in about 25 US areas. Grouping used clinical history reported by participants in a survey and questionnaire. This CDR3 comprises 15 residues. V gave up 3 bases and J gave up 5 bases; unmatched junction bases: 7. Germline lookup yields CDR1 MGHRA and CDR2 YSYEKL. Methods used by the authors: By means of reference gene primer amplification, nucleated cell counts were estimated. Data came from immunoSEQ multiplex PCR; TCRdb stores just in-frame clones and leaves some out. The V and J calls and the clone size are those of that table, but D and trimming were determined from the DNA. In the table there are under 200,000 clones, approximately 90% of which are singletons.

The sequenced sample was PBMCs or T cells enriched from blood (not recorded which). The genes are TRBV4-1 and TRBJ2-5; TRBD1 aligns across 9 bases. This sequence was found in a woman aged 40 to 49 in a cohort exposed to, infected with or recovered from COVID-19 (not recorded which). CDR3 nucleotides: TGCGCCAGCAGCCACGGGACAGGGAGGTCGGAGACCCAGTACTTC. Its translation: CASSHGTGRSETQYF.